This TCR beta chain was sequenced in a study of T cell repertoires in cytomegalovirus infection. The CDR3 runs 18 residues. CDR1 and CDR2 (germline): LGHNA, YNFKEQ. V was clipped by 1 base and J by 5 bases; unmatched bases: 8. TCRdb reprocessed the reads with MiXCR, giving one entry per CDR3 protein. The sample carries about 280,000 distinct CDR3 sequences, under 25% recorded once. This clonotype was seen more than once but under ten times. Antigen: not known. The chain couples TRBV4-2 to TRBJ2-2, with 12 positions matching TRBD2. Specimen: cultured PBMCs, collected from culture after CMV antigen stimulation. This TCR was sampled from a human donor in good health (CMV status not recorded). Some clones in this sample may be carry-over from other donors' samples. The CDR3 DNA reads as TGTGCCAGCAGCCAAGTGCGGACTAGCGGGACGACTACCGGGGAGCTGTTTTTT. Encoded protein: CASSQVRTSGTTTGELFF.